Here is one T cell receptor beta chain with its context. Antigen specificity is unknown. This specimen belongs to a study of T-cell memory formation after mild COVID-19. Study at large: Largely donor-specific sequence clusters came from a couple of donors.

cDNA libraries for TCR alpha and TCR beta, carrying sample barcodes and UMIs, came from 5'RACE with constant-segment primers. TCRdb fed the 5' RACE reads into MiXCR, producing one record per CDR3 protein. The table lists 450,000 to 700,000 distinct CDR3 sequences, more than 15% of them singletons. Study outcomes and limitations: Mainly CM and EM harbored the contracting CD4+ clones; mainly EMRA harbored the CD8+ ones. There was a balanced CD4/CD8 profile in clones contracting day 15 to 85, and later expanders leaned CD4+.

Sequencing input: PBMCs or a T cell subset sorted from them (not recorded which). This sequence originates from an adult woman who had mild COVID-19 (a few samples of this study predate the infection). Cell type and time point are not known.

CDR3 in DNA: TGTGCCTCGCCGTCCGGACTAGCGGAGAAACGCCAAGAGACCCAGTACTTC. It encodes CASPSGLAEKRQETQYF. The chain joins TRBV30 to TRBJ2-5; 10 bases align to TRBD2. This CDR3 is 17 amino acids long. The V gene's germline CDR1 is GTSNPN and CDR2 SVGIG (reference sequence). The V gene end was trimmed by 7 bases and the J gene end by 1 base; junction bases not matched to a gene: 15.